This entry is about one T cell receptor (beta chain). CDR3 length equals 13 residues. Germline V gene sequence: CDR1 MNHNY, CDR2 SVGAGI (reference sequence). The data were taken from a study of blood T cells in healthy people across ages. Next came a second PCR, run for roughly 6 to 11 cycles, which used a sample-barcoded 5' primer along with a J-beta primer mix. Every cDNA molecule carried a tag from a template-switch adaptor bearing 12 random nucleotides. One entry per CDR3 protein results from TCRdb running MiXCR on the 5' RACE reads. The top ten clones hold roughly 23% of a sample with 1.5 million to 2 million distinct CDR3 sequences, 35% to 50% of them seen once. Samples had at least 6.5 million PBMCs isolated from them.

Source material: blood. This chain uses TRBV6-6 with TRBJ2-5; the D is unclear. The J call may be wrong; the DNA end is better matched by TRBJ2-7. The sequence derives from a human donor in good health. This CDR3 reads CASSYSVVSEQYF. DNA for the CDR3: TGTGCCAGCAGTTACTCGGTGGTATCCGAGCAGTACTTC.